Sequencing of this T cell receptor (beta chain) was carried out in a study of CD8 T cells in Susac syndrome. Study findings and constraints: Maximal CD8+ clonal expansion in Susac was observed within TEMRA cells and among active patients.

The V end was cut by 0 bases, the J end by 8 bases, with 10 bases between. In germline, CDR1 is MGHRA, CDR2 YSYEKL. This CDR3 contains 13 residues. On this clonotype: Its antigen is currently unknown.

The recently defined diagnostic criteria for definite or probable disease were met by the Susac syndrome patients. When the RNA was reverse transcribed, random hexamers were used with an input of roughly 0.45 to 1 ug. TCRdb passed the immunoSEQ multiplex PCR reads through MiXCR, listing each CDR3 protein once. The sample shows under 200,000 distinct CDR3 sequences, approximately 95% of them seen only once. The material sequenced was CD8+ T cells from PBMCs. The chain combines TRBV4-1 with TRBJ1-1; D is perhaps TRBD1 (6 bases). The TCR originated in a human donor with Susac syndrome. The CDR3 protein is CASSQDRGQEAFF. The CDR3, as DNA: TGCGCCAGCAGCCAAGATAGGGGACAAGAAGCTTTCTTT.